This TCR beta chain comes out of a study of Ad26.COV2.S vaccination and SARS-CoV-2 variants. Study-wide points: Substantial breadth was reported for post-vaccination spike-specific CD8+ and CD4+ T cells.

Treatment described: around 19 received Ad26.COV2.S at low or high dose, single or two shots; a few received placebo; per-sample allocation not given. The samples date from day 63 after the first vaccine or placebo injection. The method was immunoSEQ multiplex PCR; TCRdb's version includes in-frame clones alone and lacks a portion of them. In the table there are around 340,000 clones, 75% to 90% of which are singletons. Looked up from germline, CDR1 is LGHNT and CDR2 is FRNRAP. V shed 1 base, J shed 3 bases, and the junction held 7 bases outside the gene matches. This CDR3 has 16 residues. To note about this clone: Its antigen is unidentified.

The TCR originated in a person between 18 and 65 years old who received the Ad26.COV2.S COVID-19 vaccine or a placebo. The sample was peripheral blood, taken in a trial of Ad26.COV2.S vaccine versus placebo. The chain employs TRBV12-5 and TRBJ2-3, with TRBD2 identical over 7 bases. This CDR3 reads CASGLAAGVLTDTQYF. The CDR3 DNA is TGTGCTAGTGGTTTGGCGGCGGGAGTTCTTACAGATACGCAGTATTTT.